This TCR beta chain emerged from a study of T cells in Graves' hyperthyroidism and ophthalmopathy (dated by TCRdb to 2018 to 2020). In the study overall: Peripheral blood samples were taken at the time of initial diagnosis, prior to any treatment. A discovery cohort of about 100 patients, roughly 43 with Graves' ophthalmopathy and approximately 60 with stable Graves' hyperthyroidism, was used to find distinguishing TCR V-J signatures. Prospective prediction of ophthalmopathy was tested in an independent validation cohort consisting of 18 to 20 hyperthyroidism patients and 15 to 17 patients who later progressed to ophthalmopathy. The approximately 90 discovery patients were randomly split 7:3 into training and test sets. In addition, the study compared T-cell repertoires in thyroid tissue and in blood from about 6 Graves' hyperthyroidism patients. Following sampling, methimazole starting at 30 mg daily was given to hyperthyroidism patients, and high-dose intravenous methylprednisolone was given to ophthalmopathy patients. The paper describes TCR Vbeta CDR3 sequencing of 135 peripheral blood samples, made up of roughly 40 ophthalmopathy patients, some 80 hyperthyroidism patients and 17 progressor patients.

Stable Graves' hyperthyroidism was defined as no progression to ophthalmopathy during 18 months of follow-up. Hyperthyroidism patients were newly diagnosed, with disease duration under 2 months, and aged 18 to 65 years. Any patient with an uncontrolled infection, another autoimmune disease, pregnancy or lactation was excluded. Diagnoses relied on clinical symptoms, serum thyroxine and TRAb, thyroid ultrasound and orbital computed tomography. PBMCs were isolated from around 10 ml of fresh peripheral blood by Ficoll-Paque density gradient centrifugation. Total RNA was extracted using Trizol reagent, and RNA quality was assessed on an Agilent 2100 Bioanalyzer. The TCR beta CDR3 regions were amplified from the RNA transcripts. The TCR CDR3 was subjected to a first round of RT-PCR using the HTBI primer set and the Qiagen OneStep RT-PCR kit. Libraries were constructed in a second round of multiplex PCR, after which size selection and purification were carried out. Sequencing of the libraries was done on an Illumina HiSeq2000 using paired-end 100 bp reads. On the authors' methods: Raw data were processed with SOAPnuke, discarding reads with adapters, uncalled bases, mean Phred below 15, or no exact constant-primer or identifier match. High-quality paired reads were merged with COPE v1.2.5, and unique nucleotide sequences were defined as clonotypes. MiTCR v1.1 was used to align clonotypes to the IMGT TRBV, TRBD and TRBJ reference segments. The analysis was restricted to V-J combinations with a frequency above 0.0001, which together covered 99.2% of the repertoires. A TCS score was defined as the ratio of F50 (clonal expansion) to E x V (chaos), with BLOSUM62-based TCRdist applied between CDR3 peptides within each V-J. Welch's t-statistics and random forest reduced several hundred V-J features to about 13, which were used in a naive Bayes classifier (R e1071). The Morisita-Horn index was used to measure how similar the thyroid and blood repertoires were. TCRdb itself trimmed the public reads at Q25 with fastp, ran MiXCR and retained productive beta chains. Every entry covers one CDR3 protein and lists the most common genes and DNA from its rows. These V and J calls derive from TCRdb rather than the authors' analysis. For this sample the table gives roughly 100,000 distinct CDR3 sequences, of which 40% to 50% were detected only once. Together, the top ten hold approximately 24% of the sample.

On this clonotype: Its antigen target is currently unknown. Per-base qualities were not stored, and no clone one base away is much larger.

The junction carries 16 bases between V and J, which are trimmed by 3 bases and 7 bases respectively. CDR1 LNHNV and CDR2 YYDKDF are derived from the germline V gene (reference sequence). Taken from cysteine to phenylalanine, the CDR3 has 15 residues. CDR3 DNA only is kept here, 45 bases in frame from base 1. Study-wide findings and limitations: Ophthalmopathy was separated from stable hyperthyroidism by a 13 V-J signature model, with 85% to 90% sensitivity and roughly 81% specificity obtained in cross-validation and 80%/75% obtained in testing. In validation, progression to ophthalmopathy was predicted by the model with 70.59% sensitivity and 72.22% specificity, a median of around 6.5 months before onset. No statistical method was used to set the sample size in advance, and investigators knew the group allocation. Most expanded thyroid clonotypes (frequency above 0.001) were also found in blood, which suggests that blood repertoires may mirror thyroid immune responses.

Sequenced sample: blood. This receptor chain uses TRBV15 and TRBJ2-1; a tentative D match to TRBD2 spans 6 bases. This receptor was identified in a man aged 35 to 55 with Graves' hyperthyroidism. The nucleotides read TGTGCCACCAGCAGTGACGTGGGAGGCGGGAATGAGCAGTTCTTC. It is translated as CATSSDVGGGNEQFF.